These 10 T cell receptor beta chains originate from one sample sequenced in a study of identical twins. MiXCR was run by TCRdb on the 5' RACE reads, yielding one entry per CDR3 protein. The table shows about 530,000 distinct CDR3 sequences, with around 15% occurring only once. The same sample was also studied in work on yellow fever vaccine responses in identical twins.

The specimen sequenced was CD4+ T cells sorted from blood. Source of these receptors: a young woman in good health.

The rearrangement joins TRBV6-5 to TRBJ2-3; D perhaps matches TRBD2 (7 bases). From germline, CDR1 is MNHEY and CDR2 SVGAGI. There are 16 residues in the CDR3. Deletions cut 0 bases from V and 4 bases from J, with 14 bases between. CDR3 sequence reads: CASSYSTGGSPDTQYF. CDR3 sequence (DNA): TGTGCCAGCAGTTACTCAACGGGGGGCTCCCCAGATACGCAGTATTTT.

This clonotype has just a few counts. The V call is TRBV19, the J call TRBJ1-2; a weak D match, TRBD1 (6 bases). Germline CDR1 reads LNHDA; CDR2 reads SQIVND (reference sequence). The CDR3 extends over 13 amino acids. Trimming left V 8 bases short and J 4 bases short, with 14 bases between. The CDR3 region has the DNA TGTGCCAGTGGGCGGCAGGACAGCTATGGCTACACCTTC. Translation gives CASGRQDSYGYTF.

The J gene is TRBJ2-2, the V gene TRBV28, with TRBD1 matching 7 bases. This CDR3 comprises 17 residues. V trimming: 7 bases; J trimming: 5 bases; junction bases outside the gene matches: 16. Germline V gene sequence: CDR1 MDHEN, CDR2 SYDVKM. CDR3 sequence reads: CASTNRVQGRLTGELFF. CDR3 nucleotides: TGTGCCAGCACCAACCGAGTACAGGGGCGGTTGACCGGGGAGCTGTTTTTT.

This clonotype was counted a few times. The chain links TRBV5-1 to TRBJ2-1; 7 bases map to TRBD2. Germline V gives CDR1 SGHRS, CDR2 YFSETQ. The CDR3 has 13 amino acids. CDR3 nucleotides: TGCGCGAGCGGGGTTAGCGGTTACAATGAGCAGTTCTTC. It is translated as CASGVSGYNEQFF.

In this sample, this clonotype turned up a few times. The genes are TRBV12-3 or TRBV12-4 and TRBJ2-2; weak D call: TRBD1 (6 bases). The CDR3 has 15 residues. Trimming shortened V by 6 bases and J by 5 bases, and 16 bases separated the two germline ends. The CDR3 here is CASSRVFTGTGELFF. As DNA, the CDR3 is TGTGCCAGCAGCCGAGTCTTTACAGGGACCGGGGAGCTGTTTTTT.

This clonotype was found a few times. This chain connects TRBV12-3 or TRBV12-4 to TRBJ2-5; tentatively, D is TRBD1 (6 bases). Trimming took off 2 bases at V and 3 bases at J, with 13 bases between the two ends. This CDR3 has 15 residues. The CDR3 bases are TGTGCCAGCAGTTTAAATCAGGGGTCAAAAGAGACCCAGTACTTC. Translating it yields CASSLNQGSKETQYF.

In this sample, this clonotype turned up a few times. The CDR3 bases are TGCAGTGCTAGCGGACTAGCGGGGGGCCCGGGTACAGATACGCAGTATTTT. Amino acid sequence: CSASGLAGGPGTDTQYF. This chain uses TRBV20-1 with TRBJ2-3; 14 bases are shared with TRBD2. J was trimmed by 3 bases and V by 3 bases; bases with no gene match: 8. The CDR3 sequence is 17 residues long. Germline V gene sequence: CDR1 DFQATT, CDR2 SNEGSKA (reference sequence).

This clonotype was counted only a few times. CDR3 sequence: CASGDGVAGYGYTF. The CDR3 nucleotides are TGTGCCAGCGGTGATGGGGTTGCAGGATATGGCTACACCTTC. This chain joins TRBV27 and TRBJ1-2; no definite D call. CDR3 length: 14 amino acids. V was shortened by 8 bases and J by 5 bases, with 18 bases between the two germline ends. Per germline, CDR1 MNHEY and CDR2 SMNVEV (reference sequence).

There are a few counts of this clonotype. The rearrangement links TRBV10-3 to TRBJ2-1; D not resolved. Germline V lookup: CDR1 ENHRY, CDR2 SYGVKD. The CDR3 loop spans 12 amino acids. Trimming took 5 bases from V and 4 from J, leaving 6 bases between them. As DNA, the CDR3 is TGTGCCATCAGTCCCTCATACAATGAGCAGTTCTTC. Amino acids: CAISPSYNEQFF.

Many counts were recorded for this clonotype. This chain joins TRBV7-6 and TRBJ2-3, with 13 positions matching TRBD2. CDR1 is SGHVS, CDR2 FNYEAQ, per germline. CDR3 size: 17 residues. J was trimmed by 5 bases and V by 5 bases; bases with no gene match: 10. DNA of the CDR3: TGTGCCAGCAGCCCCGGGACTAGCGGGATTCAACGAGATACGCAGTATTTT. Encoded protein: CASSPGTSGIQRDTQYF.